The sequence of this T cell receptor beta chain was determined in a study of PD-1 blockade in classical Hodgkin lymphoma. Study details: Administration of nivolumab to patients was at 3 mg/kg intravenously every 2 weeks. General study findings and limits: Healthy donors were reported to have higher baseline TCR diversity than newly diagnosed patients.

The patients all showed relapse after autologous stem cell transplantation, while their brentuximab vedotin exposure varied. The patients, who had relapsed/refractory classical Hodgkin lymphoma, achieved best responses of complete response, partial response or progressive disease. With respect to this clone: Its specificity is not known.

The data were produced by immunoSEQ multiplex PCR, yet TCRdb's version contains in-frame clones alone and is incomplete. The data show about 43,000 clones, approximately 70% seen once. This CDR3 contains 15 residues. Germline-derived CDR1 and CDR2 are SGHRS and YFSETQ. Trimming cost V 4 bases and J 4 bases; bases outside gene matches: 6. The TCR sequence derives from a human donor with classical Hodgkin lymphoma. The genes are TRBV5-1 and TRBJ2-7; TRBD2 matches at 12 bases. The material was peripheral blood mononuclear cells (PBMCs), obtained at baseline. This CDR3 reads CASSLWTSGMYEQYF. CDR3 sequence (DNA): TGCGCCAGCAGCCTATGGACTAGCGGGATGTACGAGCAGTACTTC.